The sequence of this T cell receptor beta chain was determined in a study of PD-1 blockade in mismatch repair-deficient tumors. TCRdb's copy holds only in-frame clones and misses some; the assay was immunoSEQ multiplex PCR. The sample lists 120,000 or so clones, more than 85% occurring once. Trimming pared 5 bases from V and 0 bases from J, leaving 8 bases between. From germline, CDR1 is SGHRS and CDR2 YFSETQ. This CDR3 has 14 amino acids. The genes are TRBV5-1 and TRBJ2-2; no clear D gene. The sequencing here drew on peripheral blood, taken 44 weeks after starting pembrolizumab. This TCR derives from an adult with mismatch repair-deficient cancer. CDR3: CASRAGSNTGELFF. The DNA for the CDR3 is TGCGCCAGCAGAGCAGGCTCGAACACCGGGGAGCTGTTTTTT.